The 21 T cell receptor beta chains presented below share a single source sample, sequenced in a study of T cell repertoires in MIS-A myocarditis. Sequencing was performed with immunoSEQ multiplex PCR; in TCRdb, only in-frame clones are kept and a portion is missing. This sample carries 5,500 to 8,000 clones, 78% of them seen once, and the ten largest clones take roughly 19%. The material sequenced was right inferior lung lobe tissue obtained at autopsy. These receptors came from a man younger than 35 with fulminant myocarditis from multisystem inflammatory syndrome in adults (MIS-A) after COVID-19.

The chain uses TRBV28 and TRBJ1-5; D possibly corresponds to TRBD1 (5 bases). Germline values: CDR1 MDHEN, CDR2 SYDVKM. Deletions cut 4 bases from V and 5 bases from J, with 15 bases between. The CDR3 contains 15 residues. The CDR3 DNA is TGTGCCAGCAGTTCTATATTTCGGGGGGATCAGCCCCAGCATTTT. As protein: CASSSIFRGDQPQHF.

This sequence joins TRBV10-3 and TRBJ2-7; no reliable D call. The CDR3 contains 13 residues. Between the trimmed V and J ends, which lost 2 bases and 6 bases, there was a span of 11 bases. The germline V gene has CDR1 ENHRY and CDR2 SYGVKD. For the CDR3, the DNA is TGTGCCATCAGTGAGGCGACCCCTGGCGAGCAGTACTTC. It codes for CAISEATPGEQYF.

In its sample, this clone is medium-sized. J is TRBJ2-1 and V is TRBV2, with TRBD2 matching over 12 bases. The CDR3 is 14 amino acids. Germline V gene data show CDR1 as SNHLY and CDR2 as FYNNEI. The J segment lost 10 bases and the V segment lost 7 bases, leaving 8 bases of the junction unmatched. The CDR3: CASTWTSGTEEQFF. CDR3 DNA sequence: TGTGCCAGCACCTGGACTAGCGGGACAGAGGAGCAGTTCTTC.

This sequence joins TRBV28 and TRBJ1-1; 8 bases line up with TRBD1. The CDR3 is made up of 16 amino acids. Per germline, CDR1 MDHEN and CDR2 SYDVKM. The J segment lost 0 bases and the V segment lost 9 bases, leaving 12 bases of the junction unmatched. The CDR3 region is CASNRAQGAVNTEAFF. Written as DNA, the CDR3 is TGTGCCAGTAACCGGGCCCAGGGGGCAGTGAACACTGAAGCTTTCTTT.

This rearrangement joins TRBV19 to TRBJ2-7, with TRBD2 as a possible D gene (6 bases). The germline V gene encodes CDR1 LNHDA and CDR2 SQIVND (reference sequence). The CDR3 totals 14 residues. The ends were cut back, 6 bases at V and 0 bases at J, with 12 bases in the middle. DNA of the CDR3: TGTGCCAGTAGCGGGACTTTCAGCTCCTACGAGCAGTACTTC. As protein: CASSGTFSSYEQYF.

The chain links TRBV7-2 to TRBJ1-1; D uncertain. The CDR3 has 13 residues. Per germline, CDR1 SGHTA and CDR2 FQGNSA. Trimming pared 5 bases from V and 1 base from J, leaving 8 bases between. The CDR3 loop reads CASSLQPNTEAFF. The CDR3 DNA follows: TGTGCCAGCAGCCTACAACCGAACACTGAAGCTTTCTTT.

The V and J genes are TRBV10-1 and TRBJ2-2; 8 bases agree with TRBD2. The CDR3 extends over 15 amino acids. The V segment lost 2 bases and the J segment 5 bases; nucleotides outside the gene matches: 4. Germline V gives CDR1 WNHNN, CDR2 SYGVQD (reference sequence). The CDR3 sequence is CASSEGAGETGELFF. The CDR3 DNA follows: TGCGCCAGCAGTGAGGGAGCGGGGGAGACCGGGGAGCTGTTTTTT.

The chain is built from TRBV10-3 and TRBJ1-2; the D gene is possibly TRBD1 (5 bases). The CDR3 covers 14 residues. Germline values: CDR1 ENHRY, CDR2 SYGVKD. V dropped 4 bases and J dropped 8 bases, with 17 bases sitting between them. CDR3 sequence (DNA): TGTGCCATCAGTGTCGCACAGGCCGCCAGAGGCTACACCTTC. Translated: CAISVAQAARGYTF.

This chain links TRBV3-1 (or the pseudogene TRBV3-2) with TRBJ2-5, with D uncertain. CDR1 and CDR2 from the germline V gene are LGHDT and YNNKEL (reference sequence). Trimming cost V 0 bases and J 3 bases, with 11 bases left between them. CDR3 length equals 15 residues. CDR3 residues: CASSQDFQAEETQYF. CDR3 DNA sequence: TGTGCCAGCAGCCAAGATTTCCAGGCCGAAGAGACCCAGTACTTC.

The genes are TRBV7-2 and TRBJ1-6, with no clear D. The germline gives CDR1 SGHTA, CDR2 FQGNSA. This CDR3 region has 14 residues. Trimming shortened V by 0 bases and J by 9 bases, and 9 bases separated the two germline ends. This chain's CDR3 is CASSLAAVLSPLHF. The CDR3, as DNA: TGTGCCAGCAGCTTAGCGGCAGTACTTTCACCCCTCCACTTT. Full variable domain (rest looked up from reference TRBV7-2 and TRBJ1-6): GAGVSQSPSNKVTEKGKDVELRCDPISGHTALYWYRQSLGQGLEFLIYFQGNSAPDKSGLPSDRFSAERTGGSVSTLTIQRTQQEDSAVYLCASSLAAVLSPLHFGNGTRLTVT.

V is TRBV5-1 and J is TRBJ2-2, with TRBD1 matching over 7 bases. The CDR3 has 16 amino acids. Trimming cost V 6 bases and J 6 bases; bases outside gene matches: 14. Germline values: CDR1 SGHRS, CDR2 YFSETQ. This CDR3 is CASIWGSGTEPGELFF. The CDR3 nucleotides are TGCGCCAGCATCTGGGGTTCCGGGACAGAGCCCGGGGAGCTGTTTTTT.

This chain connects TRBV5-3 to TRBJ1-6; 7 bases are a match to TRBD1. TRBV5-3 is identified as an open reading frame with a role that is uncertain. The ends lost 3 bases at V and 5 bases at J; junction bases unmatched: 5. The CDR3 is 15 amino acids. CDR3 bases: TGTGCCAGAAGCTCCGGGACAGATGATAATTCACCCCTCCACTTT. Its translation: CARSSGTDDNSPLHF.

Comments on this clone: Its ends do not fully match the called genes, so a read error is possible. The gene calls are TRBV9 and TRBJ2-3, with D perhaps matching TRBD1 (6 bases). The CDR3 totals 17 residues. Germline V gene data show CDR1 as SGDLS and CDR2 as YYNGEE. The CDR3 bases are TGTGCCAGCACCGTAGGTCCCCAGGGGCGCAGCACAGATACGCAGTATTTT. Its protein is CASTVGPQGRSTDTQYF. The full variable domain, rest sourced from reference TRBV9 and TRBJ2-3, is DSGVTQTPKHLITATGQRVTLRCSPRSGDLSVYWYQQSLDQGLQFLIQYYNGEERAKGNILERFSAQQFPDLHSELNLSSLELGDSALYFCASTVGPQGRSTDTQYFGPGTRLTVL.

This chain connects TRBV30 to TRBJ1-2; TRBD1 matches 7 bases. This CDR3 region has 13 residues. Trimming at V came to 0 bases and at J to 6 bases, leaving 4 bases not matched to a gene. Germline assignment: CDR1 GTSNPN and CDR2 SVGIG (reference sequence). This CDR3 reads CAWSVGQGDGYTF. The CDR3 nucleotides read TGTGCCTGGAGTGTAGGGCAGGGGGATGGCTACACCTTC.

The V and J genes are TRBV25-1 and TRBJ2-5; D tentatively fits TRBD1 or TRBD2 (5 bases each). The germline V gene has CDR1 MGHDK and CDR2 SYGVNS. Trimming removed 4 bases from V and 5 bases from J, with 20 bases in between. CDR3 size: 16 residues. CDR3 region: CASSATTGRDAETQYF. CDR3 nucleotide sequence: TGTGCCAGCAGTGCCACCACTGGAAGGGACGCCGAGACCCAGTACTTC. Complete variable domain (other parts from reference TRBV25-1 and TRBJ2-5): EADIYQTPRYLVIGTGKKITLECSQTMGHDKMYWYQQDPGMELHLIHYSYGVNSTEKGDLSSESTVSRIRTEHFPLTLESARPSHTSQYLCASSATTGRDAETQYFGPGTRLLVL.

The rearrangement uses TRBV5-1 and TRBJ2-7; D call uncertain. The CDR3 is 15 amino acids. The germline V and J ends were trimmed by 1 base and 1 base, with 12 bases remaining between them. Germline V gives CDR1 SGHRS, CDR2 YFSETQ. The CDR3 is CASSLNGFTSYEQYF. For the CDR3, the DNA is TGCGCCAGCAGCTTGAATGGCTTTACGTCCTACGAGCAGTACTTC. Full variable domain (missing parts from reference TRBV5-1 and TRBJ2-7): KAGVTQTPRYLIKTRGQQVTLSCSPISGHRSVSWYQQTPGQGLQFLFEYFSETQRNKGNFPGRFSGRQFSNSRSEMNVSTLELGDSALYLCASSLNGFTSYEQYFGPGTRLTVT.

The rearrangement joins TRBV19 to TRBJ1-5, with a possible D match to TRBD1 (6 bases). This CDR3 has 20 residues. V dropped 3 bases and J dropped 2 bases, with 26 bases sitting between them. Germline lookup yields CDR1 LNHDA and CDR2 SQIVND (reference sequence). The CDR3 reads CASSIFSVGSNRVRNQPQHF. The CDR3 bases are TGTGCCAGTAGTATCTTTTCTGTGGGCAGTAACAGGGTCCGCAATCAGCCCCAGCATTTT.

The rearrangement links TRBV29-1 to TRBJ2-7; TRBD1 matches at 9 bases. In germline, CDR1 is SQVTM, CDR2 ANQGSEA. The CDR3 is 15 amino acids. J was trimmed by 1 base and V by 5 bases; bases with no gene match: 9. DNA for the CDR3: TGCAGCGTTACGGGACAGGGTAGAAGTTCCTACGAGCAGTACTTC. The encoded protein is CSVTGQGRSSYEQYF.

The rearrangement links TRBV7-8 to TRBJ2-3, with D possibly TRBD1 on 5 matching bases. V lost 1 base to trimming and J lost 4 bases, with 6 bases between them. CDR3 length equals 13 residues. The germline gives CDR1 SGHVS, CDR2 FQNEAQ. In DNA, the CDR3 is TGTGCCAGCAGCTTAGAGACAGCAGATACGCAGTATTTT. This gives the protein CASSLETADTQYF.

The genes are TRBV7-2 and TRBJ1-2; D is ambiguous. The V end lost 8 bases, the J end lost 4 bases, and 20 bases lay between the germline ends. The length of the CDR3 is 15 residues. Germline V gene data show CDR1 as SGHTA and CDR2 as FQGNSA. Written as DNA, the CDR3 is TGTGCCAGCTTACACACGGCAACGATGGCCTATGGCTACACCTTC. Translating it yields CASLHTATMAYGYTF.

The J gene is TRBJ2-7, the V gene TRBV28, with 11 bases fitting TRBD1. CDR3 length: 14 amino acids. V dropped 6 bases and J dropped 4; count of bases not matched to a gene: 5. CDR1 and CDR2 from the germline V gene are MDHEN and SYDVKM. The DNA of the CDR3 is TGTGCCAGCAGACGGACAGGGGGCGTATACGAGCAGTACTTC. It yields the protein CASRRTGGVYEQYF.